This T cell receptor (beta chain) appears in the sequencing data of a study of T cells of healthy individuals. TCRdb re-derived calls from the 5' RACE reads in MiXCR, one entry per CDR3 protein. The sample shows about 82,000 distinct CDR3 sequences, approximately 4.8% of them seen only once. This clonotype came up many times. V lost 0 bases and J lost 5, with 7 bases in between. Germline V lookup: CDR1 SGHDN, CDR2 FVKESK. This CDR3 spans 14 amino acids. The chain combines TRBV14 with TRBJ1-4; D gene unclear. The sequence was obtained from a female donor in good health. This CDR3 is CASSQEGWNEKLFF. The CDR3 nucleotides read TGTGCCAGCAGCCAAGAAGGGTGGAATGAAAAACTGTTTTTT.